The 8 T cell receptor beta chains reported below all come from one sample, sequenced in a study of molecular identifiers for immune sequencing clone quantification. MiXCR, run by TCRdb on the PCR reads, gives a single entry per CDR3 protein. The sample lists about 500,000 distinct CDR3 sequences; roughly 23% were seen once. Sequencing input: naive CD8+ T cells from blood, with Jurkat cell RNA spiked in. Subset of the sample: FACS-sorted CD8+CD4-CCR7+CD45RA+ naive T cells. Source of these receptors: a human donor in good health. Some libraries in this study had Jurkat cell RNA spiked in.

This clonotype was observed many times. The chain couples TRBV7-9 to TRBJ2-3; D uncertain. With 5 bases removed from V and 0 bases from J, the gap between germline ends came to 6 bases. Germline-derived CDR1 and CDR2 are SEHNR and FQNEAQ (reference sequence). This CDR3 comprises 13 residues. DNA of the CDR3: TGTGCCAGCAGCCATGACAGCACAGATACGCAGTATTTT. Its protein is CASSHDSTDTQYF. The full variable domain, in which reference TRBV7-9 and TRBJ2-3 provide the parts outside the CDR3, is DTGVSQNPRHKITKRGQNVTFRCDPISEHNRLYWYRQTLGQGPEFLTYFQNEAQLEKSRLLSDRFSAERPKGSFSTLEIQRTEQGDSAMYLCASSHDSTDTQYFGPGTRLTVL.

This clonotype was seen a few times. The rearrangement links TRBV7-2 to TRBJ1-2, with D perhaps matching TRBD1 (5 bases). Germline assignment: CDR1 SGHTA and CDR2 FQGNSA. The CDR3 loop spans 15 amino acids. The ends were cut back, 1 base at V and 1 base at J, with 10 bases in the middle. CDR3 DNA sequence: TGTGCCAGCAGCTTAGGGGACGAAATTAACTATGGCTACACCTTC. It yields the protein CASSLGDEINYGYTF.

The V and J genes are TRBV5-1 and TRBJ2-7; TRBD1 aligns across 9 bases. This CDR3 spans 17 amino acids. The V gene end was trimmed by 1 base and the J gene end by 5 bases; junction bases not matched to a gene: 13. Germline V lookup: CDR1 SGHRS, CDR2 YFSETQ. The CDR3 DNA sequence: TGCGCCAGCAGCTTGAAGGACACAGGGGGCCTGACCGACGAGCAGTACTTC. Translation: CASSLKDTGGLTDEQYF.

This clonotype was picked up a small number of times. Written as DNA, the CDR3 is TGTGCCAGCAGGAGGGTAGCGGGAGTAGAGTACAATGAGCAGTTCTTC. Translating gives CASRRVAGVEYNEQFF. The chain employs TRBV28 and TRBJ2-1; 9 positions match TRBD2. The germline V gene encodes CDR1 MDHEN and CDR2 SYDVKM. CDR3 size: 16 residues. Unmatched junction bases numbered 10, after V lost 6 bases and J lost 4 bases.

In its sample, this clonotype was seen a few times. This chain links TRBV9 with TRBJ2-3; tentative D call: TRBD2 (5 bases). V was clipped by 0 bases and J by 2 bases, with 10 bases between them. The germline gives CDR1 SGDLS, CDR2 YYNGEE. There are 15 residues in the CDR3. CDR3 amino acids: CASSVGAADTDTQYF. The CDR3 DNA follows: TGTGCCAGCAGCGTAGGAGCAGCGGACACAGATACGCAGTATTTT. The variable domain in full, with the rest retrieved from reference TRBV9 and TRBJ2-3, is DSGVTQTPKHLITATGQRVTLRCSPRSGDLSVYWYQQSLDQGLQFLIQYYNGEERAKGNILERFSAQQFPDLHSELNLSSLELGDSALYFCASSVGAADTDTQYFGPGTRLTVL.

The V gene is TRBV12-3 or TRBV12-4, the J gene TRBJ2-1; D gene ambiguous. Trimming took off 3 bases at V and 7 bases at J, with 16 bases between the two ends. CDR3 length equals 15 residues. CDR3 residues: CASSLPESNLNEQFF. The CDR3 region has the DNA TGTGCCAGCAGTTTGCCAGAATCCAACCTTAATGAGCAGTTCTTC.

The chain is built from TRBV7-9 and TRBJ1-5; 10 nucleotides agree with TRBD1. CDR3 length: 18 residues. V lost 1 base and J lost 0; bases outside the gene matches: 6. From germline, CDR1 is SEHNR and CDR2 FQNEAQ (reference sequence). Here the CDR3 DNA reads TGTGCCAGCAGCTTAGAGCCGACAGGGGGCCATAGCAATCAGCCCCAGCATTTT. Its translation: CASSLEPTGGHSNQPQHF.

The table lists this clonotype with many counts. The chain joins TRBV20-1 to TRBJ1-1; D is perhaps TRBD1 (6 bases). CDR3 size: 17 residues. Trimming pared 0 bases from V and 0 bases from J, leaving 17 bases between. Germline V gene data show CDR1 as DFQATT and CDR2 as SNEGSKA (reference sequence). The CDR3 nucleotides read TGCAGTGCTAGAGAGCCTTTAACACAGGGAATGAACACTGAAGCTTTCTTT. Its protein product is CSAREPLTQGMNTEAFF.